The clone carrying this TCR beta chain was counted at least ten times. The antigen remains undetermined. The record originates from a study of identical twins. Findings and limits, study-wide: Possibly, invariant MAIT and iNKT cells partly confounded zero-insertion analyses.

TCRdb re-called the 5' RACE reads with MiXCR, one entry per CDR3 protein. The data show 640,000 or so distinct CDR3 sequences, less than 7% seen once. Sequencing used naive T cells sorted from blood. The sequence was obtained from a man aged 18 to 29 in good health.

The CDR3 is CASRGTGDNEQFF. The CDR3 DNA follows: TGTGCCAGCAGGGGGACAGGGGACAATGAGCAGTTCTTC. The chain employs TRBV6-6 and TRBJ2-1, with 10 bases identical to TRBD1. Germline V CDR1 and CDR2: MNHNY, SVGAGI (reference sequence). The CDR3 length is 13 residues. V lost 6 bases to trimming and J lost 5 bases; unmatched junction nucleotides: 1.